The T cell receptor (beta chain) described here comes from a study of blood T cell repertoires in COVID-19 (dated by TCRdb to the early 2020s). Turning to the overall study: The collaborator samples originated in the United States, Italy and Spain and spanned the acute and convalescent phases of COVID-19. The prospective study material was composed of cDNA or gDNA derived from T cells, B-cell-depleted T cells, or PBMCs. Deeply sampled blood TCRbeta repertoires from subjects exposed to, actively infected with, or recovered from COVID-19 were included in the dataset. The repertoires were made available in a free public database intended to serve as a resource for research on the immune response to SARS-CoV-2. The samples were drawn from the first 160 participants of the ongoing ImmuneRACE study and from some 1,300 subjects provided by 6 global collaborators. Sample metadata almost always included a de-identified subject ID, COVID-19 status, age in years and sex. Where available, HLA class I and class II types were obtained from metadata supplied by the sample provider rather than from assay-based typing. Overall results and qualifications from the work: How much clinical and demographic metadata was included differed by source and by participant, and the metadata was provided uncurated.

The junction carries 5 bases between V and J, which are trimmed by 1 base and 0 bases respectively. The CDR3 goes from the cysteine to the phenylalanine over 15 residues. The read is trimmed to its CDR3 DNA, 45 bases read in frame from base 1. Per the germline V gene (reference sequence), SGHNT is the CDR1 and YYREEE is the CDR2. At one collaborating source in Seattle, patients were enrolled during active infection and were followed longitudinally through the course of disease. Each collaborating institution followed its own protocols to collect whole blood in K2EDTA tubes. For TCRbeta analysis, collaborators shipped samples in one of three forms: frozen whole blood, isolated PBMCs, or DNA extracted from either of those sample types. On this clone: Its antigen is unknown. The sample holds no much larger clone one base away, and base qualities are not on file.

TCRbeta CDR3 regions were amplified from genomic DNA using the immunoSEQ Assay, a bias-controlled multiplex PCR. On the authors' methods: Within the assay, amplification of reference gene primers was used to estimate how many nucleated cells each sample contained. Sequence reads were collapsed and filtered to measure the absolute abundance of every unique TCRbeta CDR3 rearrangement. For each sample, productive Simpson clonality was calculated as the square root of Simpson's diversity index over productive rearrangements. TCRdb stores this immuneACCESS table with in-frame sequences only. Part of the clones is absent; in the studies checked, under half of the shortfall reflects unresolved V genes, and no reason is known for the rest. D and trimming come from the DNA, and the V and J calls and clone size come from that table. The sample table shows 180,000 or so clones, and 80% to 90% are seen once. 8% to 13% of the sample is held by the ten biggest clonotypes.

The sequence was obtained from a woman between 35 and 50 years old with COVID-19, enrolled during active disease. Sequenced input: peripheral blood. The chain uses TRBV5-4 and TRBJ2-6, with the D gene not clear enough to name. Read as DNA, the sequence is TGTGCCAGCAGCTTGAGACTCTCTGGGGCCAACGTCCTGACTTTC. This yields the protein CASSLRLSGANVLTF.